One sample yielded the 17 T cell receptor beta chains listed below, sequenced in a study of T cell responses to AZD1222 COVID-19 vaccine. Data came from immunoSEQ multiplex PCR; TCRdb stores just in-frame clones and leaves some out. This repertoire shows some 150,000 clones, more than 75% found once; its top ten account for approximately 9%. Sequences were derived from peripheral blood, sampled 28 days after the second AZD1222 dose. All receptors derive from an adult who received the AZD1222 COVID-19 vaccine.

The chain links TRBV24-1 to TRBJ1-2; D unresolved. V gave up 3 bases and J gave up 1 base, with 5 bases separating them. Germline values: CDR1 KGHDR, CDR2 SFDVKD. This CDR3 has 13 residues. The DNA of the CDR3 is TGTGCCACCAGTGATCCCTTTAACTATGGCTACACCTTC. This gives the protein CATSDPFNYGYTF.

This chain joins TRBV10-3 and TRBJ1-4, with D maybe TRBD1 (6 bases). The V end was cut by 6 bases, the J end by 7 bases, with 12 bases between. Looked up from germline, CDR1 is ENHRY and CDR2 is SYGVKD. The CDR3 contains 13 residues. The CDR3 sequence is CAISSGGGEKLFF. In nucleotides, the CDR3 is TGTGCCATCAGCTCGGGGGGCGGTGAAAAACTGTTTTTT.

V is TRBV19 and J is TRBJ1-5; D is perhaps TRBD1 (5 bases). In germline, CDR1 is LNHDA, CDR2 SQIVND (reference sequence). This CDR3 has 15 residues. Trimming shortened V by 4 bases and J by 6 bases, and 16 bases separated the two germline ends. This CDR3 reads CASSTTAMSSQPQHF. For the CDR3, the DNA is TGTGCCAGTAGTACGACAGCTATGTCCAGTCAGCCCCAGCATTTT.

V and J are TRBV30 and TRBJ1-5; D gene uncertain. Trimming stripped 5 bases from V and 0 bases from J, with 8 bases between. This CDR3 is 13 amino acids long. Germline CDR1 reads GTSNPN; CDR2 reads SVGIG (reference sequence). DNA of the CDR3: TGTGCCTGGGCCATGGATAGCAATCAGCCCCAGCATTTT. Its protein product is CAWAMDSNQPQHF.

This sequence joins TRBV9 and TRBJ2-2; D is uncertain. The germline gives CDR1 SGDLS, CDR2 YYNGEE. Between the trimmed V and J ends, which lost 1 base and 1 base, there was a span of 2 bases. CDR3 length: 13 residues. CDR3 region: CASSVQNTGELFF. The CDR3 DNA sequence: TGTGCCAGCAGCGTACAGAACACCGGGGAGCTGTTTTTT. The variable domain in full, completed from reference TRBV9 and TRBJ2-2, reads DSGVTQTPKHLITATGQRVTLRCSPRSGDLSVYWYQQSLDQGLQFLIQYYNGEERAKGNILERFSAQQFPDLHSELNLSSLELGDSALYFCASSVQNTGELFFGEGSRLTVL.

This clone was detected once. The rearrangement joins TRBV3-1 (or the pseudogene TRBV3-2) to TRBJ1-2; D is possibly TRBD1 (5 bases). Trimming took 1 base from V and 1 from J, leaving 13 bases between them. The germline V gene has CDR1 LGHDT and CDR2 YNNKEL (reference sequence). CDR3 length: 16 amino acids. The DNA for the CDR3 is TGTGCCAGCAGCCAAGTCGGGGCAGGGAATAACTATGGCTACACCTTC. This codes for CASSQVGAGNNYGYTF.

J is TRBJ2-7 and V is TRBV7-2; D is unclear. V dropped 3 bases and J dropped 2 bases, with 8 bases sitting between them. Germline CDR1 is SGHTA and CDR2 is FQGNSA. This CDR3 has 13 residues. CDR3 coding DNA: TGTGCCAGCAGCTTTAAGGGAACCTACGAGCAGTACTTC. Translation gives CASSFKGTYEQYF. The complete variable domain, with remaining parts taken from reference TRBV7-2 and TRBJ2-7, reads GAGVSQSPSNKVTEKGKDVELRCDPISGHTALYWYRQSLGQGLEFLIYFQGNSAPDKSGLPSDRFSAERTGGSVSTLTIQRTQQEDSAVYLCASSFKGTYEQYFGPGTRLTVT.

The CDR3 sequence is CASTTITGDNSPLHF. For the CDR3, the DNA is TGTGCCAGCACCACCATCACAGGCGATAATTCACCCCTCCACTTT. The rearrangement uses TRBV28 and TRBJ1-6; a weak D match, TRBD1 (5 bases). This CDR3 has 15 residues. Germline V lookup: CDR1 MDHEN, CDR2 SYDVKM. With 7 bases removed from V and 5 bases from J, the gap between germline ends came to 15 bases.

The chain uses TRBV6-5 and TRBJ2-7; the match to TRBD1 covers 7 bases. The germline gives CDR1 MNHEY, CDR2 SVGAGI. Trimming removed 6 bases from V and 4 bases from J; junction bases left unmatched: 6. There are 13 residues in the CDR3. The CDR3 here is CASRRQGRYEQYF. Written as DNA, the CDR3 is TGTGCCAGCAGACGACAGGGCAGGTACGAGCAGTACTTC.

V usage is TRBV18 and J usage is TRBJ2-1; the D is unclear. There are 11 residues in the CDR3. V lost 3 bases and J 10 bases, leaving 7 bases between the germline ends. In germline, CDR1 is KGHSH, CDR2 LQKENI. The CDR3 sequence: CASSPGLEQFF. CDR3 DNA: TGTGCCAGCTCACCCGGCCTAGAGCAGTTCTTC.

The chain carries TRBV28 and TRBJ2-1, with 9 bases lining up with TRBD1. Unmatched junction bases numbered 16, after V lost 10 bases and J lost 12 bases. The germline CDR1 and CDR2 sequences are MDHEN and SYDVKM. This CDR3 comprises 14 residues. The CDR3 region has the DNA TGTGCCACCCAGGGGGACAGGGAATGGGCGGGGCAGTTCTTC. This sequence encodes CATQGDREWAGQFF.

This clone was found once. Distinct nucleotide sequences in the sample also encode this CDR3. The V and J genes are TRBV15 and TRBJ1-1, with TRBD1 matching 7 bases. This CDR3 has 15 amino acids. The J segment lost 1 base and the V segment lost 2 bases, leaving 4 bases of the junction unmatched. CDR1 and CDR2 (germline): LNHNV, YYDKDF (reference sequence). CDR3 nucleotides: TGTGCCACCAGCAGATTGAGACAGGGGAACACTGAAGCTTTCTTT. Translation: CATSRLRQGNTEAFF.

The V gene is TRBV6-5, the J gene TRBJ1-2; 7 nucleotides match TRBD1. J was trimmed by 2 bases and V by 4 bases; bases with no gene match: 4. CDR1 MNHEY and CDR2 SVGAGI come from the germline V gene. This CDR3 has 14 amino acids. The DNA for the CDR3 is TGTGCCAGCAGTTCCCCAGGGGGGAACTATGGCTACACCTTC. It is translated as CASSSPGGNYGYTF.

Notes on this clone: This specimen includes other DNA sequences encoding the same CDR3. The chain uses TRBV7-3 and TRBJ2-3; D ambiguous. In germline, CDR1 is SGHTA, CDR2 FQGTGA. The CDR3 sequence is 12 residues long. V lost 1 base, J lost 1 base, and 0 bases lay in between. CDR3 loop: CASSLSTDTQYF. The CDR3 DNA reads TGTGCCAGCAGCTTAAGCACAGATACGCAGTATTTT.

The chain couples TRBV5-6 to TRBJ2-1; 8 bases line up with TRBD2. The CDR3 length is 16 residues. The ends lost 4 bases at V and 7 bases at J; junction bases unmatched: 13. Per the germline V gene, CDR1 is SGHDT and CDR2 is YYEEEE. CDR3 residues: CASSRWSGGPVNEQFF. CDR3 coding DNA: TGTGCCAGCAGCCGCTGGTCGGGAGGGCCTGTAAATGAGCAGTTCTTC.

J is TRBJ1-6 and V is TRBV6-1; no clear D. Per germline, CDR1 MNHNS and CDR2 SASEGT. V was pared by 0 bases and J by 10 bases, with 1 base between. The CDR3 extends over 11 amino acids. The CDR3 DNA reads TGTGCCAGCAGTGAAGCGTCACCCCTCCACTTT. As protein: CASSEASPLHF.

This chain connects TRBV28 to TRBJ2-5, with D tentatively TRBD2 (5 bases). Germline-derived CDR1 and CDR2 are MDHEN and SYDVKM. The CDR3 is made up of 13 amino acids. V lost 7 bases, J lost 0 bases, and 9 bases lay in between. CDR3 region: CASKKRYQETQYF. The CDR3 region has the DNA TGTGCCAGCAAGAAGCGGTACCAAGAGACCCAGTACTTC.